This passage covers 24 T cell receptor beta chains from one sample sequenced in a study. One entry per CDR3 protein results from TCRdb running MiXCR on the 5' RACE reads. The table records over 50,000 distinct CDR3 sequences, approximately 25% of them present only once. The sample was tumor-infiltrating naive CD4+ T cells sorted from the breast tumor. Subset reported: naive CD4+ T cells, CD4+CD45RA+CD25-. Receptors originate from a female donor with breast cancer.

Only a few counts were recorded for this clonotype. The V and J genes are TRBV12-3 or TRBV12-4 and TRBJ1-6; D might be TRBD1 (6 bases). The CDR3 covers 14 residues. With 6 bases removed from V and 10 bases from J, the gap between germline ends came to 16 bases. The chain's CDR3 is CASSRGQPRSPLHF. CDR3 coding DNA: TGTGCCAGCAGCCGAGGACAGCCTCGGTCACCCCTCCACTTT.

In this sample, this clonotype turned up many times. This chain joins TRBV5-6 and TRBJ1-5; no clear D. CDR3 length equals 14 residues. CDR1 is SGHDT and CDR2 is YYEEEE in the germline V gene. Trimming pared 0 bases from V and 4 bases from J, leaving 8 bases between. The CDR3 DNA follows: TGTGCCAGCAGCTTGGGCCCGTTAAATCAGCCCCAGCATTTT. Its translation: CASSLGPLNQPQHF.

The rearrangement links TRBV5-1 to TRBJ2-2; 11 nucleotides match TRBD1. The CDR3 totals 17 residues. With 4 bases clipped from V and 5 bases from J, the junction kept 10 bases outside the gene matches. Germline-derived CDR1 and CDR2 are SGHRS and YFSETQ. This chain's CDR3 is CASSLVGQGALTGELFF. Written as DNA, the CDR3 is TGCGCCAGCAGCCTCGTTGGACAGGGGGCTTTGACCGGGGAGCTGTTTTTT.

This clonotype was detected a few times. In DNA, the CDR3 is TGTGCCACCGGCCAGGACTACCTCACAGATACGCAGTATTTT. Amino acid sequence: CATGQDYLTDTQYF. The V gene is TRBV24-1, the J gene TRBJ2-3; possibly TRBD2 for D (6 bases). Germline V gene sequence: CDR1 KGHDR, CDR2 SFDVKD. The V end lost 9 bases, the J end lost 2 bases, and 14 bases lay between the germline ends. The CDR3 sequence is 14 residues long.

There are a few counts of this clonotype. The rearrangement links TRBV29-1 to TRBJ1-2; D unclear. Trimming left V 1 base short and J 6 bases short, with 15 bases between. The CDR3 is 14 residues long. From germline, CDR1 is SQVTM and CDR2 ANQGSEA. This CDR3 reads CSVEVTSAVDGYTF. CDR3 coding DNA: TGCAGCGTTGAAGTGACCTCGGCGGTCGATGGCTACACCTTC.

This sequence joins TRBV21-1 and TRBJ1-1. TRBV21-1 is given as a pseudogene. The CDR3 runs to 14 residues. CDR3 DNA sequence: TGTGCCAGCACGCTACATCCAGCAGATACTGAAGCTTTCTTT. This encodes CASTLHPADTEAFF.

This clonotype was seen a handful of times. The CDR3 protein is CASSLYGDVNTEAFF. CDR3 DNA sequence: TGTGCCAGCAGCTTATATGGAGATGTGAACACTGAAGCTTTCTTT. This chain connects TRBV7-2 to TRBJ1-1; no reliable D call. The germline V gene has CDR1 SGHTA and CDR2 FQGNSA. The CDR3 loop spans 15 amino acids. The ends were cut back, 2 bases at V and 0 bases at J, with 10 bases in the middle.

The V gene is TRBV6-2 or TRBV6-3, the J gene TRBJ2-5; TRBD1 is a possible D gene (7 bases). With 6 bases removed from V and 5 bases from J, the gap between germline ends came to 25 bases. Germline loops: CDR1 MNHEY, CDR2 SVGEGT. This CDR3 region has 17 residues. The CDR3 loop reads CASSNPRTGGVGETQYF. The CDR3 DNA is TGTGCCAGCAGCAACCCCCGGACAGGAGGGGTGGGCGAGACCCAGTACTTC.

There are a few counts of this clonotype. The rearrangement uses TRBV12-3 or TRBV12-4 and TRBJ1-2, with D tentatively TRBD1 (6 bases). V was pared by 5 bases and J by 4 bases, with 14 bases between. The length of the CDR3 is 14 residues. As DNA, the CDR3 is TGTGCCAGCAGTCTCTGGGGGCAAGGCTATGGCTACACCTTC. Its protein is CASSLWGQGYGYTF.

This clonotype has only a few counts. The rearrangement joins TRBV7-2 to TRBJ2-3; D is perhaps TRBD1 or TRBD2 (6 bases each). Germline loops: CDR1 SGHTA, CDR2 FQGNSA. The CDR3 contains 18 residues. V dropped 5 bases and J dropped 2 bases, with 23 bases sitting between them. The chain's CDR3 is CASSRTPGGSYSTDTQYF. For the CDR3, the DNA is TGTGCCAGCAGCCGAACACCCGGGGGCAGCTATTCCACAGATACGCAGTATTTT.

This chain joins TRBV5-1 and TRBJ1-1; no clear D gene. From germline, CDR1 is SGHRS and CDR2 YFSETQ. The CDR3 contains 13 residues. Trimming left V 8 bases short and J 1 base short, with 12 bases between. This chain's CDR3 is CASKTSANTEAFF. The CDR3, as DNA: TGCGCCAGTAAGACATCGGCGAACACTGAAGCTTTCTTT.

This clonotype turned up a few times. The chain employs TRBV20-1 and TRBJ1-1, with 7 bases matching TRBD1. The length of the CDR3 is 16 residues. The germline CDR1 and CDR2 sequences are DFQATT and SNEGSKA (reference sequence). J gave up 2 bases and V 0 bases, and 9 bases lay outside the gene matches. The CDR3 loop is CSARDPRTGVNTEAFF. CDR3 DNA: TGCAGTGCTAGAGATCCAAGGACAGGCGTTAACACTGAAGCTTTCTTT.

This clonotype was seen many times. This chain connects TRBV5-1 to TRBJ2-1; D unresolved. CDR3 size: 14 residues. V dropped 1 base and J dropped 0 bases, with 5 bases sitting between them. CDR1 SGHRS and CDR2 YFSETQ come from the germline V gene. The CDR3 DNA follows: TGCGCCAGCAGCTTGACAGACTCCTACAATGAGCAGTTCTTC. It codes for CASSLTDSYNEQFF.

This clonotype was detected many times. J is TRBJ2-7 and V is TRBV29-1; D not certain. V was pared by 7 bases and J by 2 bases, with 15 bases between. Germline lookup yields CDR1 SQVTM and CDR2 ANQGSEA. This CDR3 comprises 13 residues. CDR3 loop: CSALGGLTYEQYF. The CDR3 DNA reads TGCAGCGCCCTGGGTGGCCTAACCTACGAGCAGTACTTC.

About this clonotype: This may stem from a read error, because a much larger clone lies one nucleotide away. V is TRBV7-6 and J is TRBJ2-3; D ambiguous. The CDR3 has 13 residues. CDR1 is SGHVS, CDR2 FNYEAQ, per germline. This CDR3 is CARSLELTDTQYF. DNA for the CDR3: TGTGCCCGCAGCTTAGAGTTGACAGATACGCAGTATTTT.

Notes on this clonotype: With a much larger clone just one base away, this may be a read error. The genes are TRBV19 and TRBJ2-1, with D perhaps TRBD2 (5 bases). The J call may be wrong; the DNA end is better matched by TRBJ2-7. The CDR3 totals 15 residues. The V gene's germline CDR1 is LNHDA and CDR2 SQIVND (reference sequence). CDR3 sequence: CASSNSPSSYNEQYF. The DNA of the CDR3 is TGTGCCAGTAGTAACAGTCCTAGCTCCTACAATGAGCAGTACTTC.

This clonotype was observed a handful of times. V is TRBV5-1 and J is TRBJ1-1; D perhaps matches TRBD1 (5 bases). Trimming cost V 1 base and J 3 bases, with 10 bases left between them. This CDR3 has 14 residues. Germline loops: CDR1 SGHRS, CDR2 YFSETQ. The CDR3 is CASSLWGLDTEAFF. In DNA, the CDR3 is TGCGCCAGCAGCTTGTGGGGGTTGGACACTGAAGCTTTCTTT. The entire variable domain, with the rest obtained from reference TRBV5-1 and TRBJ1-1, is as follows: KAGVTQTPRYLIKTRGQQVTLSCSPISGHRSVSWYQQTPGQGLQFLFEYFSETQRNKGNFPGRFSGRQFSNSRSEMNVSTLELGDSALYLCASSLWGLDTEAFFGQGTRLTVV.

This clonotype was picked up a small number of times. V and J are TRBV10-3 and TRBJ2-1, with 10 bases identical to TRBD2. Per germline, CDR1 ENHRY and CDR2 SYGVKD. The trim removed 4 bases at V and 10 bases at J, leaving 4 bases unmatched. This CDR3 comprises 13 residues. In DNA, the CDR3 is TGTGCCATCAGTGCTAGCGGGGGAGAAGAGCAGTTCTTC. Translated, it gives CAISASGGEEQFF.

V gene TRBV9 combines with J gene TRBJ2-7; 9 bases are a match to TRBD1. Per germline, CDR1 SGDLS and CDR2 YYNGEE. CDR3 length: 15 amino acids. V shed 0 bases and J 3 bases; nucleotides not matched to a gene: 4. This CDR3 is CASSVEGQGNYEQYF. The CDR3 region has the DNA TGTGCCAGCAGCGTAGAAGGACAGGGGAACTACGAGCAGTACTTC. Using reference TRBV9 and TRBJ2-7 for the parts outside the CDR3, the full variable domain is DSGVTQTPKHLITATGQRVTLRCSPRSGDLSVYWYQQSLDQGLQFLIQYYNGEERAKGNILERFSAQQFPDLHSELNLSSLELGDSALYFCASSVEGQGNYEQYFGPGTRLTVT.

In this sample, this clonotype turned up a few times. The chain is built from TRBV12-3 or TRBV12-4 and TRBJ1-5; no clear D gene. This CDR3 has 13 amino acids. The V gene lost 1 base and the J gene lost 4 bases, with 5 bases spanning the gap. CDR3 residues: CASSLGVNQPQHF. The CDR3 region has the DNA TGTGCCAGCAGTTTAGGGGTGAATCAGCCCCAGCATTTT.

A few counts support this clonotype. This sequence joins TRBV5-1 and TRBJ2-7, with D unclear. Germline assignment: CDR1 SGHRS and CDR2 YFSETQ. Trimming took 4 bases from V and 3 from J, leaving 17 bases between them. The length of the CDR3 is 15 residues. The CDR3 sequence: CASSGRGSAHYEQYF. CDR3 bases: TGCGCCAGCAGCGGCCGTGGAAGCGCGCACTACGAGCAGTACTTC.

The table lists this clonotype with a few counts. The rearrangement uses TRBV28 and TRBJ2-5; no clear D gene. Germline loops: CDR1 MDHEN, CDR2 SYDVKM. The germline V and J ends were trimmed by 5 bases and 5 bases, with 9 bases remaining between them. The CDR3 covers 12 residues. CDR3 DNA: TGTGCCAGCAGTACGGTCGGGGAGACCCAGTACTTC. Translated: CASSTVGETQYF.

This clonotype has more than one count but fewer than ten. The V call is TRBV4-3, the J call TRBJ2-3, with TRBD1 as a possible D gene (5 bases). In germline, CDR1 is LGHNA, CDR2 YSLEER. V was pared by 1 base and J by 4 bases, with 12 bases between. The CDR3 extends over 15 amino acids. The CDR3 is CASSQVPRAADTQYF. The CDR3 region has the DNA TGCGCCAGCAGCCAAGTTCCCAGGGCCGCAGATACGCAGTATTTT.

The chain recombines TRBV20-1 with TRBJ1-6, with 9 bases aligning to TRBD1. The CDR3 extends over 15 amino acids. The junction had 12 bases not matched to a gene; V was cut back by 6 bases and J by 9 bases. Germline-derived CDR1 and CDR2 are DFQATT and SNEGSKA (reference sequence). The CDR3 is CSARRGGTGTSPLHF. For the CDR3, the DNA is TGCAGTGCAAGGAGAGGTGGGACAGGGACTTCACCCCTCCACTTT.